A selection of T cell receptor beta chains follows, all from one sample in a study of Graves' ophthalmopathy and Graves' hyperthyroidism. One entry per CDR3 protein results from TCRdb running MiXCR on the multiplex PCR reads. The sample yields around 1.1 million distinct CDR3 sequences, less than 45% seen once. The sample comprised peripheral blood or thyroid tissue (not recorded which). The source of these receptors is an adult man with Graves' hyperthyroidism. Both conserved end residues are part of each CDR3. The D gene is left open where the match is weak.

14 | TRBD1 | TRBV12-3/TRBV12-4 | CASSYEGAHSGYTF
16 | . | TRBV4-2 | CASSQEGGPLAGELFF
13 | . | TRBV10-3 | CASSLGVNQHQHF
13 | TRBD1 | TRBV10-1 | CAISPGTGNEQYF
14 | . | TRBV12-3/TRBV12-4 | CASGETVGSEKLFF
15 | . | TRBV7-9 | CASSLGGGEAYEQYF
17 | . | TRBV7-3 | CASSSQPGLHTQETQYF
17 | TRBD2 | TRBV7-9 | CASSLGGTSGGSYEQYF
13 | . | TRBV12-3/TRBV12-4 | CASTSGLNYGYTF
18 | . | TRBV7-8 | CASSLGVGVTGFNEKLFF
16 | . | TRBV9 | CASSIRVSGVTGELFF
15 | . | TRBV7-9 | CASRDPGHLNTEAFF
14 | . | TRBV15 | CATSRVQGRTEAFF
13 | . | TRBV29-1 | CSVEGGITQPQHF
12 | TRBD1 | TRBV29-1 | CSVRTGGHSYTF
17 | . | TRBV28 | CASSPLGYRSMNTEAFF
13 | . | TRBV9 | CASSVGFGQPQHF
14 | . | TRBV12-3/TRBV12-4 | CASRSGPFQETQYF
15 | . | TRBV19 | CASRKTAGTSYEQYF
15 | TRBD1 | TRBV19 | CASSEWGTGTRELFF
14 | . | TRBV2 | CASSEELGDTEAFF
14 | . | TRBV6-2/TRBV6-3 | CASSYQNSNTEAFF
17 | . | TRBV10-2 | CASSAGLAGASGNTIYF
16 | . | TRBV24-1 | CATSDFVSGTQETQYF
16 | TRBD1 | TRBV10-3 | CASSYIYRQGATEAFF
15 | . | TRBV24-1 | CATSDSGTTLNEQYF
16 | . | TRBV15 | CATSREGDTIYQPQHF
15 | . | TRBV6-1 | CASRTTWDLSYEQYF
15 | . | TRBV20-1 | CSAHLGSSNTGELFF
14 | . | TRBV10-3 | CAISEEGMNDEQYF
13 | . | TRBV10-3 | CASTAGRPMGYTF
13 | TRBD1 | TRBV20-1 | CSASRTGVEELFF
13 | . | TRBV29-1 | CSVESENTGELFF